This is a list of T cell receptor beta chains from one sample in a study of cytotoxic CD8 clonotypes in ibrutinib-treated CLL. The protocol was immunoSEQ multiplex PCR, while the TCRdb copy is restricted to in-frame clones and leaves out a portion. Here the sample spans 65,000 to 85,000 clones, 90% being singletons. The sample here was PBMCs, taken after 12 months of ibrutinib treatment. The source is a human donor with chronic lymphocytic leukemia. The CDR3 runs from the conserved cysteine through the conserved F or W. The D gene is left open where the match is weak. Some rows have no size entry. The others give once, few or many, or a class for an expanded clone.

size | D | J | V | DNA | CDR3
. | TRBD2 | TRBJ2-3 | TRBV11-3 | TGTGCCAGCAGCTTCCCGTTAACTAGCGGGAGTATGACAGATACGCAGTATTTT | CASSFPLTSGSMTDTQYF
medium-sized | . | TRBJ2-1 | TRBV1 | TGCACCAGCAGCTCGTCCTCAGAAGAGTCCTACAATGAGCAGTTCTTC | CTSSSSSEESYNEQFF
. | . | TRBJ1-4 | TRBV6-6 | TGTGCCAGCAGTTACTCTGCTAATGAAAAACTGTTTTTT | CASSYSANEKLFF
. | TRBD1 | TRBJ1-2 | TRBV5-4 | TGTGCCAGCAGCGGTGGGACAGGGATTTATTATGGCTACACCTTC | CASSGGTGIYYGYTF
. | TRBD1 | TRBJ1-1 | TRBV19 | TGTGCCAGTAGTACCACAGGGGCTTCGTTACTGAACACTGAAGCTTTCTTT | CASSTTGASLLNTEAFF
. | TRBD1 | TRBJ2-5 | TRBV7-8 | TGTGCCAGCAGCTCGAGACAGGGGGGGATCGAGACCCAGTACTTC | CASSSRQGGIETQYF
. | TRBD1 | TRBJ2-1 | TRBV7-6 | TGTGCCAGCAGCTTAGCGACCGGGACAGGGAAATTCAATGAGCAGTTCTTC | CASSLATGTGKFNEQFF
. | TRBD1 | TRBJ2-7 | TRBV27 | TGTGCCAGCAGACTCCTGACAGGGGGCATTAAAGAGCAGTACTTC | CASRLLTGGIKEQYF
few | . | TRBJ2-7 | TRBV27 | TGTGCCAGCAGTTTGGAAGGGGCCTACGAGCAGTACTTC | CASSLEGAYEQYF
once | TRBD2 | TRBJ2-1 | TRBV6-1 | TGTGCCAGCAGAAGAGAAGCGGGAGGACTGAATGAGCAGTTCTTC | CASRREAGGLNEQFF
. | TRBD1 | TRBJ1-1 | TRBV18 | TGTGCCAGCTCACGGACAGGATTCACTAACACTGAAGCTTTCTTT | CASSRTGFTNTEAFF
. | TRBD2 | TRBJ2-2 | TRBV9 | TGTGCCAGCAGCGTCCTAGCGGAAAGGAACACCGGGGAGCTGTTTTTT | CASSVLAERNTGELFF
. | . | TRBJ2-7 | TRBV11-3 | TGTGCCAGCAGCTTAGGGGGTCCCTACGAGCAGTACTTC | CASSLGGPYEQYF